This record looks at one T cell receptor (beta chain) sequence and its context. This clone was detected only a few times. Which antigen it targets is not known. The sample holds no much larger clone one base away, and base qualities are not on file. The donors were healthy, HIV-negative adults with no recently reported acute infections or vaccinations. Every donor was a Caucasian adult living in Nashville, Tennessee, USA. CD8 memory samples consisted of magnetically selected CD45RO+ cells combined with CCR7-negative CD45RA+ effector memory (TemRA) cells. Blood was obtained by leukapheresis, after which PBMCs were separated by Ficoll-Histopaque density gradient centrifugation and cryopreserved in liquid nitrogen vapor phase. Analytical flow cytometry was used to check the purity and quantity of each magnetically sorted T cell population. Genomic DNA was isolated from every sorted fraction and measured by UV absorbance on a Nanodrop 2000c.

This specimen belongs to a study of shared clonotypes between healthy human individuals (TCRdb year 2020). General notes on the study: The cohort included a few men and a couple of women between 18 and 49 years of age. The study deeply sequenced blood TCR repertoires of 5 or 6 healthy adults to estimate repertoire size and the extent of clonotype sharing between individuals. To increase sequencing depth and limit assay-specific biases, TCR repertoire library preparation and sequencing were carried out by different laboratories using diverse techniques. Per donor, leukapheresis produced somewhere between about 0.9 and 9.5 billion PBMCs. For each donor, CD4 naive and CD4 memory were each given three plates, CD8 naive was given two plates, and CD8 memory was given one plate. Summary of the overall study and its limitations: Incomplete sequencing was indicated by rarefaction of sorted-subset datasets, despite the large sequencing depth. Sampling was restricted to blood, and TCR repertoires in tissue are likely to differ from TCR repertoires in blood. Compared with non-shared clonotypes, clonotypes shared by all four sorted-subset donors had higher generation probabilities. Pairwise subsampling led to the expectation that sequencing depth would affect the degree of clonotype sharing among donors. Larger estimated clonotype richness was generally found for naive subsets than for memory subsets. When several donors were compared, the shared fraction of clonotypes was around 5.1% for naive CD4, around 4% for naive CD8, about 2.4% for memory CD4, and around 0.37% for memory CD8. The genetic and exposure-history diversity represented was limited by the small number of donors.

Using the deep immunoSEQ assay, TCR CDR3 regions were amplified from genomic DNA by multiplex PCR. Extracted genomic DNA from each cell subset was spread evenly across all wells of several immunoSEQ 96-well plates, with each plate serving as a replicate. Each replicate PCR for sorted subsets received around 200 ng genomic DNA, equal to some 32,000 T cell genomes. Purified libraries were measured with a Qubit 3.0 fluorometer, size-checked on a Bioanalyzer 2100, and measured again with the KAPA Library Quantification kit. Each immunoSEQ 96-well plate was sequenced on its own single-read 150-cycle Illumina NextSeq 550 flow cell. The published analysis was carried out like this. Because the immunoSEQ output held only junctional sequences and lacked quality scores, the filtering could not match the filtering applied to full-length reads. Sequences were annotated with PyIR, a Python wrapper for IgBLAST v1.9, using IMGT germline references to assign V/J genes and CDR3. Reads were filtered out if the reads had weak V/J assignments (E-value above 1e-6), no CDR3, stop codons, out-of-frame junctions, or ambiguous translated residues. A V3J clonotype was defined by an identical inferred V gene, J gene, and CDR3 amino acid sequence. To compute the percentage overlap between repertoires, the number of shared unique clonotypes was divided by the size of the smaller repertoire. Repertoire richness was assessed with RTK rarefaction, the Chao1 estimator, and Recon v2.1 estimates of unobserved clonotypes. Generation probabilities for all TCRbeta clonotypes obtained by the gDNA method from several donors were computed using OLGA. TCRdb mirrors the immuneACCESS table, restricted to in-frame sequences. Some clones are absent from its copies; in checked studies, under half trace to an unresolved V gene, and the reason for the others is unknown. D and trimming were read from the DNA, whereas the V and J calls and clone size are those reported in that table. Within this sample are 100,000 or so clones, with about 66% of them counted one time only. The ten most abundant clones make up around 24% of the sample.

CDR1 LNHDA and CDR2 SQIVND are derived from the germline V gene (reference sequence). V is cut by 2 bases and J by 1 base, and the space between the germline ends is 11 bases. The CDR3, cysteine through phenylalanine, is 15 amino acids long. Here the CDR3 DNA is all that survives: 45 bases in frame from base 1. The sample consisted of memory CD8+ T cells sorted from blood. The sample's cell subset or site label is to be understood as: CD45RO+ cells pooled with CCR7-negative TemRA cells. Recombination joined TRBV19 with TRBJ1-1; possibly the D gene is TRBD1, per 5 matching bases. This receptor was identified in a young woman in good health. The bases are TGTGCCAGTAGTATATGGCAGGGAGGGAACACTGAAGCTTTCTTT. This codes for CASSIWQGGNTEAFF. Full variable domain (CDR3 extended with the reference TRBV19 and TRBJ1-1 proteins): DGGITQSPKYLFRKEGQNVTLSCEQNLNHDAMYWYRQDPGQGLRLIYYSQIVNDFQKGDIAEGYSVSREKKESFPLTVTSAQKNPTAFYLCASSIWQGGNTEAFFGQGTRLTVV.